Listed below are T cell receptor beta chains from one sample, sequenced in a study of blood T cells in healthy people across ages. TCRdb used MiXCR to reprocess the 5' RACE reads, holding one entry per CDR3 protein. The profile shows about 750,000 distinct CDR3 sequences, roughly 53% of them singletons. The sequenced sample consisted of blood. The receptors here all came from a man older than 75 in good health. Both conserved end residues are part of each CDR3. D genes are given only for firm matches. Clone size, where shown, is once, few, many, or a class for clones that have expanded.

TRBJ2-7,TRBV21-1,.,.,CASSVRHRVRSYEQYF,TGTGCCAGCAGCGTACGACACAGGGTACGCTCCTACGAGCAGTACTTC
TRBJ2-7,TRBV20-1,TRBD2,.,CSARDDLVWDGRLYEQYF,TGCAGTGCTAGAGATGACCTTGTATGGGACGGGAGGCTCTACGAGCAGTACTTC
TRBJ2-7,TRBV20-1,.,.,CSARRTEQQYF,TGCAGTGCTCGACGGACGGAGCAGCAGTACTTC
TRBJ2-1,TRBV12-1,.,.,CASSFEDRGYPYDEQFF,TGTGCCAGCAGCTTTGAAGACAGGGGTTACCCTTACGATGAGCAGTTCTTC
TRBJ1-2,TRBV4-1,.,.,CASSQDPTRGNYGYTF,TGCGCCAGCAGCCAAGATCCCACCAGGGGCAACTATGGCTACACCTTC
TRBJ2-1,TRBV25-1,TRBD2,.,CASSAPGLAPKQFF,TGTGCCAGCAGTGCACCGGGACTAGCGCCTAAGCAGTTCTTC
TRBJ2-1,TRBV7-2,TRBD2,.,CASNSRASGTYNEQFF,TGTGCCAGCAACTCCAGGGCCAGCGGGACCTACAATGAGCAGTTCTTC
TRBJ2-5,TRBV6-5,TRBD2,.,CASSAPGLARDEQYF,TGTGCCAGCAGTGCCCCGGGACTAGCCAGGGATGAGCAGTACTTC
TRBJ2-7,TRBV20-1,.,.,CSATGAGMTYEQYF,TGCAGTGCGACCGGCGCTGGGATGACCTACGAGCAGTACTTC
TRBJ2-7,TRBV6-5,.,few,CASSRVQTGFNEQYF,TGTGCCAGCAGTCGGGTCCAGACAGGATTCAACGAGCAGTACTTC
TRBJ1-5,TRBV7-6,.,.,CASSFSRNQPQHF,TGTGCCAGCAGCTTTAGCCGCAATCAGCCCCAGCATTTT
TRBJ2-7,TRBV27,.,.,CACSPRTSIYEQYF,TGTGCCTGCAGTCCCCGTACTAGCATCTACGAGCAGTACTTC
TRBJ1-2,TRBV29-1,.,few,CSVRSNYGYTF,TGCAGCGTTCGGTCTAACTATGGCTACACCTTC
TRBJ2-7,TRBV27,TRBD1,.,CASSRRQGASEQYF,TGTGCCAGCAGCAGACGACAGGGGGCATCCGAGCAGTACTTC
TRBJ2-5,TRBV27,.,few,CASSEVGGETQYF,TGTGCCAGCAGTGAGGTGGGAGGAGAGACCCAGTACTTC
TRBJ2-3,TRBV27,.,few,CASRRGSTDTQYF,TGTGCCAGCAGAAGGGGAAGCACAGATACGCAGTATTTT
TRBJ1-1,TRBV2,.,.,CASSEARALNTEAFF,TGTGCCAGCAGTGAGGCCAGGGCTCTGAACACTGAAGCTTTCTTT
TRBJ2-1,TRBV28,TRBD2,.,CASSLLASGSKYEQFF,TGTGCCAGCAGTTTATTGGCTAGCGGGAGTAAATATGAGCAGTTCTTC
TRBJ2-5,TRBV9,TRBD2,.,CASSVAGTSGAQETQYF,TGTGCCAGCAGCGTAGCGGGGACTAGCGGGGCTCAGGAGACCCAGTACTTC
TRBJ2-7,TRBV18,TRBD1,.,CASTGQGRYEQYF,TGTGCCAGCACCGGACAGGGGAGGTACGAGCAGTACTTC
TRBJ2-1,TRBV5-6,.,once,CASSSRGKGEQFF,TGTGCCAGCAGCTCAAGGGGGAAGGGTGAGCAGTTCTTC
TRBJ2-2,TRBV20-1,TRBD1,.,CSAREGQGAQPNTGELFF,TGCAGTGCTAGAGAGGGACAGGGGGCTCAACCGAACACCGGGGAGCTGTTTTTT
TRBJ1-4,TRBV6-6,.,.,CASSYSQGAREKLFF,TGTGCCAGCAGTTACTCGCAAGGGGCGCGCGAAAAACTGTTTTTT
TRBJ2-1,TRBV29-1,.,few,CSVEWAGLGNEQFF,TGCAGCGTTGAATGGGCAGGGCTTGGGAATGAGCAGTTCTTC
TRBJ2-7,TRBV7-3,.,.,CASRYHEQYF,TGTGCCAGTCGGTATCACGAGCAGTACTTC
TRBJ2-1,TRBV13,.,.,CASSGRGFRYNEQFF,TGTGCCAGCAGCGGGCGCGGGTTTCGCTACAATGAGCAGTTCTTC
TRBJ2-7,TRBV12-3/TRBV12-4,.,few,CASSFGELTYEQYF,TGTGCCAGCAGTTTCGGAGAGCTGACCTACGAGCAGTACTTC
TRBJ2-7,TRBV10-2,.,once,CASARGVSLYEQYF,TGCGCCAGCGCTCGGGGAGTTTCCCTTTACGAGCAGTACTTC
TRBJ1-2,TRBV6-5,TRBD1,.,CASSYSTGDAGYTF,TGTGCCAGCAGTTACTCAACAGGGGACGCGGGCTACACCTTC
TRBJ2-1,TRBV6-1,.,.,CASSGLGGDGSYNEQFF,TGTGCCAGCAGCGGTCTAGGGGGGGATGGGTCCTACAATGAGCAGTTCTTC
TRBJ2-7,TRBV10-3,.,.,CAISESGIAYEQYF,TGTGCCATCAGTGAGAGTGGGATTGCCTACGAGCAGTACTTC
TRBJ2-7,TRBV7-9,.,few,CASSPGLGLNEQYF,TGTGCCAGCAGCCCCGGACTGGGGTTGAACGAGCAGTACTTC
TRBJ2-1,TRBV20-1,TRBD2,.,CAHAGLADNEQFF,TGCGCCCATGCCGGACTAGCGGACAATGAGCAGTTCTTC
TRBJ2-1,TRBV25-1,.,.,CASSEPGPSYNEQFF,TGTGCCAGCAGTGAACCGGGACCCTCCTACAATGAGCAGTTCTTC
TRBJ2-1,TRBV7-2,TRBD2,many,CASRTSGSYNEQFF,TGTGCCAGCAGGACTAGCGGGAGTTACAATGAGCAGTTCTTC
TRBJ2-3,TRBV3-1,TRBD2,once,CVSSQDPLAGNRYAYF,TGTGTCAGCAGCCAAGATCCACTAGCGGGAAACAGATACGCGTATTTT
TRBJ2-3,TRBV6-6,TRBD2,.,CASSHLLAGVTDTQYF,TGTGCCAGCAGCCACTTACTAGCGGGAGTCACAGATACGCAGTATTTT
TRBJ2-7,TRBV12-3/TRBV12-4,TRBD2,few,CASSPHFPRASGYYEQYF,TGTGCCAGCAGCCCACATTTCCCCAGGGCTAGCGGATACTACGAGCAGTACTTC
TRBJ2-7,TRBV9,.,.,CASNVGGSYEQYF,TGTGCCAGCAACGTTGGGGGATCCTACGAGCAGTACTTC
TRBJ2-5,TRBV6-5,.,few,CASSFAGGLETQYF,TGTGCCAGCAGTTTTGCTGGGGGGCTGGAGACCCAGTACTTC
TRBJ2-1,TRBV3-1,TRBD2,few,CASSPLGGRAHEQFF,TGTGCCAGCAGCCCTCTCGGCGGGAGGGCCCATGAGCAGTTCTTC
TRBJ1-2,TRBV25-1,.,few,CASSERSYGYTF,TGTGCCAGCAGTGAACGCAGCTATGGCTACACCTTC
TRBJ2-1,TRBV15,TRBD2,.,CATSRETSGKPDEQFF,TGTGCCACCAGCAGAGAGACTAGCGGGAAACCCGATGAGCAGTTCTTC
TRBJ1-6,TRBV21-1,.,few,CASRTNYGPTWNSPLHF,TGTGCCAGCAGAACCAACTATGGGCCGACTTGGAATTCACCCCTCCACTTT
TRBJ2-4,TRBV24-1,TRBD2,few,CATSDFGQGGQNIQYF,TGTGCCACCAGTGATTTTGGCCAGGGAGGGCAAAACATTCAGTACTTC
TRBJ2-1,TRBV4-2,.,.,CASSPRAGSYNEQFF,TGTGCCAGCAGCCCGAGGGCCGGGTCCTACAATGAGCAGTTCTTC
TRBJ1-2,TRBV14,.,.,CASSRLARPRGYTF,TGTGCCAGCAGCCGACTCGCCCGGCCCCGTGGCTACACCTTC
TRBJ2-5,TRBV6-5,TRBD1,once,CASSNDRGRVETQYF,TGTGCCAGCAGCAACGACAGGGGGCGCGTCGAGACCCAGTACTTC
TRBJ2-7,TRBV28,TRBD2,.,CASSLLREGSYEQYF,TGTGCCAGCAGTCTCCTCCGGGAGGGCTCCTACGAGCAGTACTTC
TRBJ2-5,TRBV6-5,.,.,CASSYTYFGGPQETQYF,TGTGCCAGCAGTTACACCTATTTCGGGGGGCCCCAAGAGACCCAGTACTTC
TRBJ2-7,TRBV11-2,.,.,CASSQGRIEQYF,TGTGCCAGCAGCCAAGGAAGGATCGAGCAGTACTTC
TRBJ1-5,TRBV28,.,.,CASTPVGNQPQHF,TGTGCCAGCACCCCCGTAGGCAATCAGCCCCAGCATTTT
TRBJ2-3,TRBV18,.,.,CASSPQAPASTDTQYF,TGTGCCAGCTCGCCCCAGGCGCCGGCTAGCACAGATACGCAGTATTTT
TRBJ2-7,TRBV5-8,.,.,CASFSGSGAAYEQYF,TGTGCCAGCTTTTCGGGAAGTGGAGCCGCCTACGAGCAGTACTTC
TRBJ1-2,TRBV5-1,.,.,CASNLTMPRQGHGYTF,TGCGCCAGCAACTTGACGATGCCAAGGCAGGGGCATGGCTACACCTTC
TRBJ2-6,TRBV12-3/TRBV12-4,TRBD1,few,CASSLLQGDHGANVLTF,TGTGCCAGCAGTCTCCTCCAGGGGGACCATGGGGCCAACGTCCTGACTTTC
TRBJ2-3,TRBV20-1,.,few,CSASPRRGRTDTQYF,TGCAGTGCTAGTCCACGGAGGGGTCGAACAGATACGCAGTATTTT
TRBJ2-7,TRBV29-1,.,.,CSVARTPSSYEQYF,TGCAGCGTCGCACGGACCCCTAGCTCCTACGAGCAGTACTTC
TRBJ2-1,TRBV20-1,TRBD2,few,CSARDAGLAGVQEQFF,TGCAGTGCTAGAGATGCGGGACTAGCGGGAGTCCAGGAGCAGTTCTTC
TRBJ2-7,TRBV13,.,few,CASSPRDMPAYEQYF,TGTGCCAGCAGCCCCCGGGACATGCCCGCCTACGAGCAGTACTTC